This entry features one T cell receptor beta chain sequence. What it binds is unknown. Investigators sought sequencing depths of between 1 in 200,000 and 1 in 1 million T cells. TCRdb's table, derived via immunoSEQ multiplex PCR, lists solely in-frame clones and lacks some. The repertoire holds around 310,000 clones, with roughly 85% as singletons. This entry belongs to a study of cytotoxic CD8 clonotypes in ibrutinib-treated CLL. Study overall: With a range of 6 to 36, the median treatment time before response samples were taken was approximately 11 months. Sequencing produced an average of around 250,000 productive templates and some 100,000 productive rearrangements per sample. Whole-study results and caveats: Increased clonality at ibrutinib response gave way to a return toward baseline at progression.

V was cut by 7 bases and J by 4 bases, with 13 bases left in between. The length of the CDR3 is 13 residues. Germline V lookup: CDR1 SNHLY, CDR2 FYNNEI. The clonotype comes from a human donor with chronic lymphocytic leukemia. Sequencing was performed on PBMCs, taken before ibrutinib treatment. This chain joins TRBV2 and TRBJ2-5; D is perhaps TRBD1 or TRBD2 (5 bases each). The DNA for the CDR3 is TGTGCCAGCAAGGGGACCCTTGGAGAGACCCAGTACTTC. This codes for CASKGTLGETQYF.